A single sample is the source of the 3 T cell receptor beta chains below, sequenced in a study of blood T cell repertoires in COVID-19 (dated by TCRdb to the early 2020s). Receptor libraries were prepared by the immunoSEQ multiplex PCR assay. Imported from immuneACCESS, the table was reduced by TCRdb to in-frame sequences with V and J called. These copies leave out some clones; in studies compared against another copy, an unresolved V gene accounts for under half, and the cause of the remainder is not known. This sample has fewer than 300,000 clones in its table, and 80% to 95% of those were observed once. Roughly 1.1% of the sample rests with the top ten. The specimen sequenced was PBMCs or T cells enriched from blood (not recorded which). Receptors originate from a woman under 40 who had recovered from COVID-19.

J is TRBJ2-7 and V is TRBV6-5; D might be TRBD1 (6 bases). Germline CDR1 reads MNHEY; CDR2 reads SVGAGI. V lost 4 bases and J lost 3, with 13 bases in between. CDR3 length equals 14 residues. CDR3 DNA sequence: TGTGCCAGCAGTTTCCGGACAGAAAACTACGAGCAGTACTTC. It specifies CASSFRTENYEQYF.

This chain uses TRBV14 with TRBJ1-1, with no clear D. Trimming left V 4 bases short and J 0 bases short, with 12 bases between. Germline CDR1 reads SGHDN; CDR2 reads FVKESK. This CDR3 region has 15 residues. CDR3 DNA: TGTGCCAGCAGCCCTGACTCCCGCCTGAACACTGAAGCTTTCTTT. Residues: CASSPDSRLNTEAFF.

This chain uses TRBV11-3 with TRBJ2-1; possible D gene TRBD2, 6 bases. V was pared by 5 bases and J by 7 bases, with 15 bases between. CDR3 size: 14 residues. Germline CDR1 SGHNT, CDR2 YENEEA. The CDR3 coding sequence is TGTGCCAGCAGCCCCCGGGACTTGGCAAATGAGCAGTTCTTC. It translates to CASSPRDLANEQFF. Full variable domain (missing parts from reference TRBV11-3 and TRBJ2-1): EAGVVQSPRYKIIEKKQPVAFWCNPISGHNTLYWYLQNLGQGPELLIRYENEEAVDDSQLPKDRFSAERLKGVDSTLKIQPAELGDSAVYLCASSPRDLANEQFFGPGTRLTVL.